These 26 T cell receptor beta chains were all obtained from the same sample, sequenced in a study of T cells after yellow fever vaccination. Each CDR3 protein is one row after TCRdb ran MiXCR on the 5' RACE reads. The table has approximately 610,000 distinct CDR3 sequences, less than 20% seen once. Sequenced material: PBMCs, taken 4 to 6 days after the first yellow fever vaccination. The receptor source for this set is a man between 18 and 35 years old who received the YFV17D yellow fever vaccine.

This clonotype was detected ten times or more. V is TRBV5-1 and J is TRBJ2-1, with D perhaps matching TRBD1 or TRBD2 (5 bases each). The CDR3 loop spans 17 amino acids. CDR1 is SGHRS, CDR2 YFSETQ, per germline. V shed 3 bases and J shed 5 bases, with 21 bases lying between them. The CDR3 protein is CASSSGTLSGVHNEQFF. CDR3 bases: TGCGCCAGCAGCTCGGGGACCTTAAGCGGTGTGCACAATGAGCAGTTCTTC. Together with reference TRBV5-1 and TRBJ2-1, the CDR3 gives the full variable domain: KAGVTQTPRYLIKTRGQQVTLSCSPISGHRSVSWYQQTPGQGLQFLFEYFSETQRNKGNFPGRFSGRQFSNSRSEMNVSTLELGDSALYLCASSSGTLSGVHNEQFFGPGTRLTVL.

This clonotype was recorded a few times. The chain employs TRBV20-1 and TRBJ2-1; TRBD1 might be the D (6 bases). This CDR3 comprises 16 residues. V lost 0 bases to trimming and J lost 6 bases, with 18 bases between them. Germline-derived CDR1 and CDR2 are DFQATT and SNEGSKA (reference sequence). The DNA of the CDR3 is TGCAGTGCTAGAGACGCCGAGGGGGACGAATTCAATGAGCAGTTCTTC. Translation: CSARDAEGDEFNEQFF.

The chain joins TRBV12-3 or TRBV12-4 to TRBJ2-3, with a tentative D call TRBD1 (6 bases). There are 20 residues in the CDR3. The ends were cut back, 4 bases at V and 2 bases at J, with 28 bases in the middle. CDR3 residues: CASSSPPGRGRGTATDTQYF. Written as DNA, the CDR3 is TGTGCCAGCAGTTCCCCCCCGGGCAGGGGAAGGGGCACGGCCACAGATACGCAGTATTTT.

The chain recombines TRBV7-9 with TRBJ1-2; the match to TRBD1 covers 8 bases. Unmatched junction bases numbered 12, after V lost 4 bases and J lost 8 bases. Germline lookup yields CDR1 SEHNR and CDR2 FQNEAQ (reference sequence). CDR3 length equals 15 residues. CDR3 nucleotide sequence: TGTGCCAGCAGCTCATGGGACAGGAGCGTAGAAGGCTACACCTTC. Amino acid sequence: CASSSWDRSVEGYTF.

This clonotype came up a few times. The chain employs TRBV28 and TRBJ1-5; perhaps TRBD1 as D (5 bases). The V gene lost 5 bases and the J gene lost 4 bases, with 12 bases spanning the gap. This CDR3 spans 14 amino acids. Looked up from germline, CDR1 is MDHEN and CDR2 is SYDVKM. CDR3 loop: CASSLHGGNQPQHF. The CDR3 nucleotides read TGTGCCAGCAGTCTCCATGGGGGAAATCAGCCCCAGCATTTT.

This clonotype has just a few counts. The CDR3 here is CASSLLTSGQETQYF. CDR3 sequence (DNA): TGTGCCAGCAGCTTGCTTACTAGCGGGCAAGAGACCCAGTACTTC. The chain recombines TRBV7-9 with TRBJ2-5, with 9 positions matching TRBD2. The CDR3 has 15 residues. Germline V gives CDR1 SEHNR, CDR2 FQNEAQ (reference sequence). Unmatched junction bases numbered 4, after V lost 3 bases and J lost 2 bases.

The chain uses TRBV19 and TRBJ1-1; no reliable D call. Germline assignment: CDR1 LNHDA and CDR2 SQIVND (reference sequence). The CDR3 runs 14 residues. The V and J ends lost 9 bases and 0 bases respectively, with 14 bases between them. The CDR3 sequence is CASYSSSMNTEAFF. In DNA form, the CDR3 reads TGTGCCAGCTACAGTTCATCCATGAACACTGAAGCTTTCTTT.

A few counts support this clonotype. The CDR3 protein is CASSLSGSPEQGRNYGYTF. The CDR3 nucleotides read TGTGCCAGCAGTTTAAGCGGCTCCCCGGAACAGGGGAGGAACTATGGCTACACCTTC. The V call is TRBV12-3 or TRBV12-4, the J call TRBJ1-2; 7 positions match TRBD1. The CDR3 length is 19 residues. V shed 2 bases and J 2 bases; nucleotides not matched to a gene: 17.

The CDR3 bases are TGTGCCAGCAGTGAATTCCGGGACTGGGGTATCTACGAGCAGTACTTC. Its protein is CASSEFRDWGIYEQYF. The chain couples TRBV25-1 to TRBJ2-7, with D perhaps matching TRBD2 (6 bases). With 1 base removed from V and 3 bases from J, the gap between germline ends came to 16 bases. The germline CDR1 and CDR2 sequences are MGHDK and SYGVNS. The CDR3 extends over 16 amino acids.

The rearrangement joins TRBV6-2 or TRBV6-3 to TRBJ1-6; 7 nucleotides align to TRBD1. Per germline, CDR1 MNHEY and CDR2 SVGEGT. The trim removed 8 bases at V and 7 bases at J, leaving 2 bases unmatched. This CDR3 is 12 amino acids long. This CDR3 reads CASRDRNSPLHF. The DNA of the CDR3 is TGTGCCAGCCGGGACAGAAATTCACCCCTCCACTTT.

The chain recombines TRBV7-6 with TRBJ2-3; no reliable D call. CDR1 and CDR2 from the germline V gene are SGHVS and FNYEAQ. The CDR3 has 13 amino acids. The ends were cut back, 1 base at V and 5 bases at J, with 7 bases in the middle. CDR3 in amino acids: CASSLEIGDTQYF. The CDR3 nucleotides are TGTGCCAGCAGCTTAGAAATCGGAGATACGCAGTATTTT.

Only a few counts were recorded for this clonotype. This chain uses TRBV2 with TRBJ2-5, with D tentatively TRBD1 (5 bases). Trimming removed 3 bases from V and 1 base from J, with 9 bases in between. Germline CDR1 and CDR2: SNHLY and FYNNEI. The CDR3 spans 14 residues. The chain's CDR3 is CASSDSRAQETQYF. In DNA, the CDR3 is TGTGCCAGCAGTGACTCCAGGGCCCAAGAGACCCAGTACTTC.

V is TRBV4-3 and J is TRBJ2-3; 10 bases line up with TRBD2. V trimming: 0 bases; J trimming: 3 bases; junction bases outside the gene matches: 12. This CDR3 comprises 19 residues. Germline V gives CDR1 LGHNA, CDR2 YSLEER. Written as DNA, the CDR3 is TGCGCCAGCAGCCAAGATCGTGGAAAGCGGGGGGGCTTTACAGATACGCAGTATTTT. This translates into CASSQDRGKRGGFTDTQYF.

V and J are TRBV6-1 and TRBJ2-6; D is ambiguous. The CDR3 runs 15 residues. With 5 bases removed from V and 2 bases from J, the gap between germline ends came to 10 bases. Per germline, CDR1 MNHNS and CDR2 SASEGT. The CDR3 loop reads CASSTPSTGANVLTF. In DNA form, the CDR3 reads TGTGCCAGCAGTACCCCCAGCACTGGGGCCAACGTCCTGACTTTC.

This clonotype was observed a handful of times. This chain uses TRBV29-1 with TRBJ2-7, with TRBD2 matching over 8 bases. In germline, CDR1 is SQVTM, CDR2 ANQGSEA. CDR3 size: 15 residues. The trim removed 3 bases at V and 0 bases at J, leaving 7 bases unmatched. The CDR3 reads CSVEGAGVNSYEQYF. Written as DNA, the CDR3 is TGCAGCGTTGAGGGAGCGGGGGTAAACTCCTACGAGCAGTACTTC.

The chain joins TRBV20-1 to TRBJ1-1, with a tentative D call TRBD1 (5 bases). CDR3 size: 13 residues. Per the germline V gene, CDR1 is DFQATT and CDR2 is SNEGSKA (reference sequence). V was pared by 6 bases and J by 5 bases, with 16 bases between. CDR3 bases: TGCAGTGCCACCAGACGTCGGGGGACTGAAGCTTTCTTT. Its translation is CSATRRRGTEAFF.

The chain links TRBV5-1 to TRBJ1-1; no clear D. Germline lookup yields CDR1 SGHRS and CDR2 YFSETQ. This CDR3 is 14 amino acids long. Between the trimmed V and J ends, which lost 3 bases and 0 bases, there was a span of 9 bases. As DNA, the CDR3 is TGCGCCAGCAGCTGGGCCACGGTGAACACTGAAGCTTTCTTT. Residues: CASSWATVNTEAFF.

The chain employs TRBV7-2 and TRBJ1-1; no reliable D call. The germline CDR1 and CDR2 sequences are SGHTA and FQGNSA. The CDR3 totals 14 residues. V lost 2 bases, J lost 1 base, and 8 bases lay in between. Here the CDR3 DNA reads TGTGCCAGCAGCTTATACAGTCCGAACACTGAAGCTTTCTTT. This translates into CASSLYSPNTEAFF.

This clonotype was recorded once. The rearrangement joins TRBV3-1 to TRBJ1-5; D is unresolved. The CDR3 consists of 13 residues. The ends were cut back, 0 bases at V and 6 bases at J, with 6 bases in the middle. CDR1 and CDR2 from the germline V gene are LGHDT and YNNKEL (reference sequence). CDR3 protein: CASSQDSSQPQHF. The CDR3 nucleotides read TGTGCCAGCAGCCAAGATAGTAGTCAGCCCCAGCATTTT.

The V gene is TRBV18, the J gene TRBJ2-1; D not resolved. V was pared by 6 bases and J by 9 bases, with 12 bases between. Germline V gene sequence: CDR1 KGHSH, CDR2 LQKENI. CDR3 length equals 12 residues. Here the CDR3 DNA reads TGTGCCAGCTCCCTCTTGAATAGTGAGCAGTTCTTC. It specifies CASSLLNSEQFF. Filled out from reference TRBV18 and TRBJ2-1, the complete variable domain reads NAGVMQNPRHLVRRRGQEARLRCSPMKGHSHVYWYRQLPEEGLKFMVYLQKENIIDESGMPKERFSAEFPKEGPSILRIQQVVRGDSAAYFCASSLLNSEQFFGPGTRLTVL.

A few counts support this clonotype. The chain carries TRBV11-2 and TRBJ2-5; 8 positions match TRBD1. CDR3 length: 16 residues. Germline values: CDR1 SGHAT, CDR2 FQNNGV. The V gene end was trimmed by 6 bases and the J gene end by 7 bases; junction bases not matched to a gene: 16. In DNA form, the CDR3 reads TGTGCCAGCAGTCCTACCTCGGGACAGGAGGGAGGGACCCAGTACTTC. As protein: CASSPTSGQEGGTQYF.

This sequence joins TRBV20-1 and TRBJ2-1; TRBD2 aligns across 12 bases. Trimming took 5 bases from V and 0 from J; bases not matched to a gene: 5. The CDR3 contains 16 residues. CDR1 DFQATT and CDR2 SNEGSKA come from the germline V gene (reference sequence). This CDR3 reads CSAPGLAGSSYNEQFF. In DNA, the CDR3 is TGCAGTGCTCCAGGACTAGCGGGGAGCTCCTACAATGAGCAGTTCTTC.

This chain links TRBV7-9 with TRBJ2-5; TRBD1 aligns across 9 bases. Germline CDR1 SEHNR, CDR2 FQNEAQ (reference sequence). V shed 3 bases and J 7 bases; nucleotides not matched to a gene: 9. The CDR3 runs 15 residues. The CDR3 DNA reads TGTGCCAGCAGCTTCGCACAGGGGGCGTTGGGGACCCAGTACTTC. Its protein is CASSFAQGALGTQYF.

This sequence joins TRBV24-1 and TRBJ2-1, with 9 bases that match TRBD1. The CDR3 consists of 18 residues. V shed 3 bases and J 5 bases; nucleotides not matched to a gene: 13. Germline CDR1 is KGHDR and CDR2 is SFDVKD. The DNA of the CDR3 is TGTGCCACCAGTGATGCATTACCGGGACAGGGTTCCCACAATGAGCAGTTCTTC. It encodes CATSDALPGQGSHNEQFF.

The CDR3 bases are TGTGCCTGGAGTGTAGCTGGTTACGAGCAGTACTTC. This gives the protein CAWSVAGYEQYF. The V call is TRBV30, the J call TRBJ2-7; no clear D gene. Trimming pared 0 bases from V and 4 bases from J, leaving 7 bases between. This CDR3 contains 12 residues. The germline CDR1 and CDR2 sequences are GTSNPN and SVGIG (reference sequence).

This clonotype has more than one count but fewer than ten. CDR3 nucleotide sequence: TGTGCCAGCAGCTTAGCGGGGGGTAGCGGGGGGTACAATGAGCAGTTCTTC. It translates to CASSLAGGSGGYNEQFF. This chain connects TRBV7-8 to TRBJ2-1; 10 bases align to TRBD2. This CDR3 is built from 17 residues. CDR1 and CDR2 from the germline V gene are SGHVS and FQNEAQ. Trimming removed 0 bases from V and 4 bases from J; junction bases left unmatched: 6.